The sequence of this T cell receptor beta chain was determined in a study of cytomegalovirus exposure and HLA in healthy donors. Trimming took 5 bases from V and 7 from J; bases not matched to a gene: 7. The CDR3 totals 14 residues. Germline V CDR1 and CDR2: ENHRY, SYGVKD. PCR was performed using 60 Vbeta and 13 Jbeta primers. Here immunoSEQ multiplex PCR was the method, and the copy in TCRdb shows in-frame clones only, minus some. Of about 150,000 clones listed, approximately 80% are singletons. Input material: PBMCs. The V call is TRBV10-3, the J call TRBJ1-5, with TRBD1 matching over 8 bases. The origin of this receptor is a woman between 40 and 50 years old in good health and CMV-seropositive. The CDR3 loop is CAISPGQGGQPQHF. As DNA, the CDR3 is TGTGCCATCAGTCCCGGACAGGGTGGACAGCCCCAGCATTTT.